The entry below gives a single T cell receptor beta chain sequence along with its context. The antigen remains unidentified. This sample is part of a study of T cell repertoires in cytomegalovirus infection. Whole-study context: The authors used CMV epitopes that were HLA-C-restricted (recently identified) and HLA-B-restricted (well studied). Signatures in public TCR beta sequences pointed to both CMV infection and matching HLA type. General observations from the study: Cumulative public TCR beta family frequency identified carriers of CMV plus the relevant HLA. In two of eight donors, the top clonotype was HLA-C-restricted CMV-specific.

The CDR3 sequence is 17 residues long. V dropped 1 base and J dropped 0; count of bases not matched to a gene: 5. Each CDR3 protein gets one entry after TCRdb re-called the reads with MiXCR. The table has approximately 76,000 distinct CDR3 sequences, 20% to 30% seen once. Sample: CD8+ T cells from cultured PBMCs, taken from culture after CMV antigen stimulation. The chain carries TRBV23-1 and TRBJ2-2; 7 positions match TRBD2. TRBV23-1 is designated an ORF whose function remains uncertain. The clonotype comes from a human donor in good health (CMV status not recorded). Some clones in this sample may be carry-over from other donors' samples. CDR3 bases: TGCGCCAGCAGTCAATGCCAGGGAGGGTCGAACACCGGGGAGCTGTTTTTT. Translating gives CASSQCQGGSNTGELFF.